Listed below are T cell receptor beta chains from one sample, sequenced in a study of blood T cell repertoires in COVID-19. Profiled with immunoSEQ multiplex PCR; TCRdb holds only in-frame clones, not every one. The table lists 60,000 or so clones, about 80% of them singletons. The sample comprised peripheral blood. These receptor sequences come from a young man with COVID-19, enrolled during active disease. CDR3s include the opening cysteine and the closing phenylalanine or tryptophan. A D gene is named only where the DNA matches it firmly. Rows give clone size only sometimes, using once, few, many, or a class for an expanded clone.

TGTGCCAGTAGTATAACCGGGACAGGGGTTGAGTTGAGTCAGCCCCAGCATTTT | CASSITGTGVELSQPQHF | TRBD1 | TRBV19 | 18 | once | TRBJ1-5
TGCGCCAGCAGCCAAGATCGGGACAGCATCTACGAGCAGTACTTC | CASSQDRDSIYEQYF | TRBD1 | TRBV4-3 | 15 | few | TRBJ2-7
TGCGCCAGCAGCTTGGGACTTCCTCGGGACGAGCAGTACTTC | CASSLGLPRDEQYF | NA | TRBV5-1 | 14 | NA | TRBJ2-7
TGTGCCAGCAGCTTACAGGGGTCTTCCCTTGAAGCTTTCTTT | CASSLQGSSLEAFF | TRBD1 | TRBV5-4 | 14 | few | TRBJ1-1
TGTGCCAGCAGCTTGGGGGCGGGGTATTCTGGGGCCAACGTCCTGACTTTC | CASSLGAGYSGANVLTF | NA | TRBV5-5 | 17 | NA | TRBJ2-6
TGTGCCAGCAGCTTAGCGGCAGCGGGCAGCTCCTACGAGCAGTACTTC | CASSLAAAGSSYEQYF | NA | TRBV7-9 | 16 | NA | TRBJ2-7
TGTGCCAGCAGCGTGGGACAGGGGCTGGACGAGCAGTACTTC | CASSVGQGLDEQYF | TRBD1 | TRBV5-5 | 14 | NA | TRBJ2-7
TGTGCCAGCAGTTGGACTAGCGGGGGGCAAGAGACCCAGTACTTC | CASSWTSGGQETQYF | TRBD2 | TRBV6-2/TRBV6-3 | 15 | few | TRBJ2-5
TGTGCCAGCACCGCGTACAGGGGCACCGGGGAGCTGTTTTTT | CASTAYRGTGELFF | TRBD1 | TRBV13 | 14 | NA | TRBJ2-2
TGTGCCAGCAGCCAAGTATTGCAGGGCAACTATGGCTACACCTTC | CASSQVLQGNYGYTF | NA | TRBV3-1/TRBV3-2 | 15 | once | TRBJ1-2
TGTGCCAGCAGCCGGCCAATAGCGGGAAAAGAGACCCAGTACTTC | CASSRPIAGKETQYF | TRBD2 | TRBV11-3 | 15 | NA | TRBJ2-5
TGTGCCTGGAGTCCACCGGACAGAGACACCGGGGAGCTGTTTTTT | CAWSPPDRDTGELFF | NA | TRBV30 | 15 | NA | TRBJ2-2
TGTGCCAGCAGACTAGCGGGAGATGCAGATACGCAGTATTTT | CASRLAGDADTQYF | TRBD2 | TRBV6-4 | 14 | NA | TRBJ2-3
TGTGCCAGCAGCCACCCCGACAGGGAAGAGACCCAGTACTTC | CASSHPDREETQYF | TRBD1 | TRBV7-9 | 14 | NA | TRBJ2-5
TGTGCCAGCTCACCAGGTCCGACAGGGAGCAATCAGCCCCAGCATTTT | CASSPGPTGSNQPQHF | TRBD1 | TRBV18 | 16 | NA | TRBJ1-5
TGTGCCAGTAGTCCCCCTGGCACAGGGGGGAACACCGGGGAGCTGTTTTTT | CASSPPGTGGNTGELFF | TRBD1 | TRBV19 | 17 | NA | TRBJ2-2
TGCAGCGTTGAGGTAACAGACTACGAGCAGTACTTC | CSVEVTDYEQYF | NA | TRBV29-1 | 12 | few | TRBJ2-7
TGTGCCAGTAGGGACCTGGGGGACATTCAAGAGACCCAGTACTTC | CASRDLGDIQETQYF | NA | TRBV19 | 15 | NA | TRBJ2-5
TGTGCCAGCAGTGACTACTTTAAGTCGAGGGCCACCTATGGCTACACCTTC | CASSDYFKSRATYGYTF | NA | TRBV6-1 | 17 | NA | TRBJ1-2
TGCGCCAGCAGCCAAGACATCTTAAGAGTCACTGAAGCTTTCTTT | CASSQDILRVTEAFF | NA | TRBV4-1 | 15 | NA | TRBJ1-1
TGTGCCAGCAGCCCACAGAGCTCCTATAATTCACCCCTCCACTTT | CASSPQSSYNSPLHF | NA | TRBV7-2 | 15 | once | TRBJ1-6
TGTGCCACCAGCAGAGAACTAAGCACGCCAGCGGCCGTACAGTTGGGAACGCAGTATTTT | CATSRELSTPAAVQLGTQYF | NA | TRBV15 | 20 | NA | TRBJ2-3
TGTGCCTGGAGTGGACAGCAAAATCAGCCCCAGCATTTT | CAWSGQQNQPQHF | NA | TRBV30 | 13 | few | TRBJ1-5
TGTGCCAGCTCACCTGACAGGGACTATGGCTACACCTTC | CASSPDRDYGYTF | TRBD1 | TRBV18 | 13 | many | TRBJ1-2
TGTGCCAGCTCACCACGACAGCCAGATACGCAGTATTTT | CASSPRQPDTQYF | NA | TRBV18 | 13 | NA | TRBJ2-3
TGTGCCAGCAGTTACGAGAGGGGGACCGGGGAGCTGTTTTTT | CASSYERGTGELFF | NA | TRBV6-5 | 14 | NA | TRBJ2-2
TGTGCCAGCAGTCACACAGGGGGCGGGGAGCCCCTCCACTTT | CASSHTGGGEPLHF | TRBD1 | TRBV6-5 | 14 | NA | TRBJ1-6
TGTGCCAGCAGCCCCACGGCGGGGGGGTGGGATACGCAGTATTTT | CASSPTAGGWDTQYF | TRBD2 | TRBV7-9 | 15 | NA | TRBJ2-3
TGTGCCAGTAGTAAACCGGGACAGGCTGAAAAACTGTTTTTT | CASSKPGQAEKLFF | TRBD1 | TRBV19 | 14 | NA | TRBJ1-4
TGTGCCTGGAGTGTCCGAGGGCCTATCTACGAGCAGTACTTC | CAWSVRGPIYEQYF | NA | TRBV30 | 14 | NA | TRBJ2-7
TGCGCCAGCAGCCAACTAAGCTCCTACGAGCAGTACTTC | CASSQLSSYEQYF | NA | TRBV4-1 | 13 | few | TRBJ2-7
TGTGCCAGCACCCGGGGGGCTAGTCGGTACAATGAGCAGTTCTTC | CASTRGASRYNEQFF | NA | TRBV6-5 | 15 | NA | TRBJ2-1
TGTGCCAGCAGCTTAAGGGGGGGCGCGGGTGATCATGAGCAGTTCTTC | CASSLRGGAGDHEQFF | NA | TRBV21-1 | 16 | NA | TRBJ2-1
TGTGCCTGGAGTGTAGGCGGGACAGGGAGTACTGAAGCTTTCTTT | CAWSVGGTGSTEAFF | TRBD1 | TRBV30 | 15 | NA | TRBJ1-1
TGTGCCAGCAGCGAGTCATACGAGCAGTACTTC | CASSESYEQYF | NA | TRBV11-3 | 11 | NA | TRBJ2-7
TGTGCCAGCAGCTTTAGCGGGGCCTTTGCAGATACGCAGTATTTT | CASSFSGAFADTQYF | TRBD2 | TRBV7-2 | 15 | once | TRBJ2-3
TGCAGCGTGGGACAGGAGGGCACTGAAGCTTTCTTT | CSVGQEGTEAFF | TRBD1 | TRBV29-1 | 12 | NA | TRBJ1-1
TGTGCCAGCAGCTTAGACGGGACTACCCTCTCCGAGCAGTACTTC | CASSLDGTTLSEQYF | TRBD2 | TRBV9 | 15 | once | TRBJ2-7
TGTGCCACAAGGCCCCCGGGACAGACCACAGATACGCAGTATTTT | CATRPPGQTTDTQYF | TRBD1 | TRBV10-3 | 15 | few | TRBJ2-3
TGTGCCAGCAGCTGGCTGAGGGAGACCCAGTACTTC | CASSWLRETQYF | NA | TRBV7-2 | 12 | few | TRBJ2-5
TGCGCCAGCACCTCGGGACAGGGCTACGAGCAGTACTTC | CASTSGQGYEQYF | TRBD1 | TRBV10-2 | 13 | NA | TRBJ2-7
TGTGCCAGCACAACCGCCGGAAAACTGTTTTTT | CASTTAGKLFF | NA | TRBV2 | 11 | once | TRBJ1-4